The present TCR beta chain was sequenced within a study of low-dose radiotherapy and immunotherapy resistance in tumors. Study-level information: A dose of 0.5 Gy per fraction was delivered to Cohort 1 every 2 weeks, for a total of 6.5 Gy.

The germline V and J ends were trimmed by 6 bases and 0 bases, with 12 bases remaining between them. There are 15 residues in the CDR3. Germline CDR1 and CDR2: SNHLY and FYNNEI. This clonotype came up many times. Time point described: after trial treatment. Treatment in this sample: LDRT plus nivolumab, ipilimumab, low-dose cyclophosphamide and aspirin (RACIN trial). Along with nivolumab and ipilimumab, donors received aspirin, low-dose cyclophosphamide and low-dose radiotherapy. As a condition of eligibility, patients had advanced solid tumors lacking tumor-infiltrating lymphocytes. TRAV and TRBV primers primed cDNA for both TCRalpha and TCRbeta. TCRs were amplified for roughly 20 PCR cycles with a constant-region primer and V-primer adapter. A single record per CDR3 protein comes from TCRdb applying MiXCR to the reads. In the table there are around 80,000 distinct CDR3 sequences, around 17% of which are singletons.

This clonotype originated in a male donor with prostate cancer. The chain combines TRBV2 with TRBJ2-1; D is ambiguous. The sequenced sample was PBMCs, obtained after low-dose radiotherapy plus immunotherapy. CDR3 sequence: CASSLRANSYNEQFF. CDR3 DNA: TGTGCCAGCAGCCTACGGGCCAACTCCTACAATGAGCAGTTCTTC. Complete variable domain (other parts from reference TRBV2 and TRBJ2-1): EPEVTQTPSHQVTQMGQEVILRCVPISNHLYFYWYRQILGQKVEFLVSFYNNEISEKSEIFDDQFSVERPDGSNFTLKIRSTKLEDSAMYFCASSLRANSYNEQFFGPGTRLTVL.